The 21 T cell receptor beta chains below were found in one sample sequenced in a study of blood T cell repertoires in COVID-19. Measured with immunoSEQ multiplex PCR; TCRdb has only the in-frame clones, and not every one. This sample has roughly 290,000 clones, with around 81% found just once. Sequencing input: peripheral blood. The receptors were gathered from a woman between 50 and 59 years old with active or convalescent COVID-19.

Of note for this clone: A junction end diverges from the germline sequence, so it may reflect a read error. The J gene is TRBJ2-7, the V gene TRBV28, with TRBD1 as a possible D gene (5 bases). Germline assignment: CDR1 MDHEN and CDR2 SYDVKM. CDR3 length: 11 amino acids. The CDR3 DNA follows: TGTGCCAGCAGTGCGGCGGCAGGGCCTTTTTTC. It codes for CASSAAAGPFF.

The chain carries TRBV7-9 and TRBJ1-5; TRBD1 is a possible D gene (5 bases). CDR1 and CDR2 (germline): SEHNR, FQNEAQ (reference sequence). Trimming left V 3 bases short and J 5 bases short, with 8 bases between. This CDR3 region has 13 residues. The CDR3 DNA reads as TGTGCCAGCAGCTTGTCCAGGGATCAGCCCCAGCATTTT. This translates into CASSLSRDQPQHF.

The chain is built from TRBV7-9 and TRBJ2-5, with 7 bases lining up with TRBD2. With 6 bases clipped from V and 1 base from J, the junction kept 11 bases outside the gene matches. Germline V gene lookup returns CDR1 SEHNR and CDR2 FQNEAQ (reference sequence). CDR3 size: 16 residues. The CDR3 DNA reads TGTGCCAGCAGGCCTAGACTAGCTGGGACCCAAGAGACCCAGTACTTC. Translation gives CASRPRLAGTQETQYF. Based on the CDR3 plus reference TRBV7-9 and TRBJ2-5, the full variable domain is DTGVSQNPRHKITKRGQNVTFRCDPISEHNRLYWYRQTLGQGPEFLTYFQNEAQLEKSRLLSDRFSAERPKGSFSTLEIQRTEQGDSAMYLCASRPRLAGTQETQYFGPGTRLLVL.

This sequence joins TRBV7-9 and TRBJ2-1, with D perhaps TRBD2 (5 bases). The V gene lost 1 base and the J gene lost 7 bases, with 11 bases spanning the gap. CDR1 and CDR2 from the germline V gene are SEHNR and FQNEAQ (reference sequence). The CDR3 has 14 residues. As DNA, the CDR3 is TGTGCCAGCAGCTTAGGGGCGGGCACGAATGAGCAGTTCTTC. The encoded protein is CASSLGAGTNEQFF.

This chain connects TRBV5-1 to TRBJ1-5, with TRBD1 matching 7 bases. Looked up from germline, CDR1 is SGHRS and CDR2 is YFSETQ. The CDR3 loop spans 15 amino acids. V lost 3 bases, J lost 6 bases, and 9 bases stayed unmatched. The CDR3, as DNA: TGCGCCAGCAGCTATTCCGGGACAGCCGGTCAGCCCCAGCATTTT. It is translated as CASSYSGTAGQPQHF.

With regard to this clone: Other DNA sequences in the same sample also yield this CDR3. CDR3 residues: CASSGGTSGSYEQYF. DNA for the CDR3: TGTGCCAGCAGTGGGGGGACTAGCGGGTCCTACGAGCAGTACTTC. The chain combines TRBV2 with TRBJ2-7; 12 bases line up with TRBD2. CDR1 and CDR2 (germline): SNHLY, FYNNEI. The CDR3 totals 15 residues. With 4 bases clipped from V and 1 base from J, the junction kept 2 bases outside the gene matches.

The rearrangement joins TRBV4-1 to TRBJ2-4; TRBD1 matches at 9 bases. CDR1 and CDR2 from the germline V gene are MGHRA and YSYEKL. J was trimmed by 3 bases and V by 4 bases; bases with no gene match: 10. This CDR3 is built from 17 residues. DNA of the CDR3: TGCGCCAGCAGCCGCATCCCGGGACAGGGAGGCAAAAACATTCAGTACTTC. This codes for CASSRIPGQGGKNIQYF.

This chain connects TRBV2 to TRBJ2-7; D uncertain. The V end was cut by 2 bases, the J end by 8 bases, with 13 bases between. This CDR3 spans 13 amino acids. Germline CDR1 reads SNHLY; CDR2 reads FYNNEI. The chain's CDR3 is CASSESASPKQYF. CDR3 sequence (DNA): TGTGCCAGCAGTGAAAGCGCAAGCCCGAAGCAGTACTTC.

This chain joins TRBV5-1 and TRBJ2-1; possible D gene TRBD2, 6 bases. Trimming removed 4 bases from V and 4 bases from J, with 9 bases in between. CDR3 length equals 13 residues. Germline V gene sequence: CDR1 SGHRS, CDR2 YFSETQ. CDR3 bases: TGCGCCAGCAGCACCGGGAGTTACAATGAGCAGTTCTTC. Encoded protein: CASSTGSYNEQFF.

The gene calls are TRBV18 and TRBJ1-5, with 11 bases identical to TRBD1. V was pared by 2 bases and J by 6 bases, with 3 bases of the junction left unmatched. There are 15 residues in the CDR3. The germline CDR1 and CDR2 sequences are KGHSH and LQKENI. CDR3: CASSPGQGAGQPQHF. CDR3 nucleotide sequence: TGTGCCAGCTCACCAGGACAGGGGGCTGGTCAGCCCCAGCATTTT.

The chain combines TRBV25-1 with TRBJ1-6, with D possibly matching TRBD1 (5 bases). The germline CDR1 and CDR2 sequences are MGHDK and SYGVNS. Trimming took off 2 bases at V and 10 bases at J, with 6 bases between the two ends. CDR3 length equals 12 residues. CDR3 sequence: CASSEGGSPLHF. The CDR3 bases are TGTGCCAGCAGTGAAGGGGGGTCACCCCTCCACTTT.

V usage is TRBV5-5 and J usage is TRBJ1-4; D not certain. The V end lost 7 bases, the J end lost 0 bases, and 16 bases lay between the germline ends. The CDR3 spans 16 residues. In germline, CDR1 is SGHKS, CDR2 YYEKEE (reference sequence). The CDR3: CASSRYPPATNEKLFF. The DNA for the CDR3 is TGTGCCAGCTCTCGTTACCCGCCGGCAACTAATGAAAAACTGTTTTTT.

The chain recombines TRBV12-3 or TRBV12-4 with TRBJ1-6; D gene unclear. Trimming left V 5 bases short and J 6 bases short, with 5 bases between. The CDR3 runs 12 residues. CDR3 residues: CASSLSNSPLHF. The CDR3 nucleotides are TGTGCCAGCAGTCTAAGTAATTCACCCCTCCACTTT.

The chain uses TRBV6-1 and TRBJ1-5; 7 bases align to TRBD1. Trimming took 1 base from V and 0 from J; bases not matched to a gene: 9. CDR3 size: 18 residues. The germline CDR1 and CDR2 sequences are MNHNS and SASEGT. CDR3 sequence: CASSEGTGVSYSNQPQHF. Here the CDR3 DNA reads TGTGCCAGCAGTGAAGGGACAGGAGTGAGTTATAGCAATCAGCCCCAGCATTTT.

This chain joins TRBV7-9 and TRBJ1-2, with 9 bases aligning to TRBD1. The CDR3 consists of 14 residues. V was pared by 1 base and J by 7 bases, with 4 bases of the junction left unmatched. Germline CDR1 reads SEHNR; CDR2 reads FQNEAQ (reference sequence). Here the CDR3 reads CASSLGDREFGYTF. Here the CDR3 DNA reads TGTGCCAGCAGCTTAGGGGACAGGGAATTTGGCTACACCTTC.

This CDR3 is CASSLQASATYNEQFF. The CDR3 DNA reads TGCGCCAGCAGCTTGCAGGCTAGCGCCACCTACAATGAGCAGTTCTTC. V and J are TRBV5-1 and TRBJ2-1; maybe TRBD2 (6 bases). V lost 1 base and J 2 bases, leaving 13 bases between the germline ends. The germline gives CDR1 SGHRS, CDR2 YFSETQ. This CDR3 is 16 amino acids long.

This sequence joins TRBV5-1 and TRBJ1-6, with TRBD1 as a possible D gene (6 bases). The CDR3 contains 16 residues. The germline V and J ends were trimmed by 4 bases and 6 bases, with 17 bases remaining between them. In germline, CDR1 is SGHRS, CDR2 YFSETQ. The DNA for the CDR3 is TGCGCCAGCAGCCTGAGAACAGCCAGGGGTAATTCACCCCTCCACTTT. Translating gives CASSLRTARGNSPLHF.

The rearrangement uses TRBV30 and TRBJ2-1; D ambiguous. CDR1 and CDR2 (germline): GTSNPN, SVGIG (reference sequence). V was shortened by 0 bases and J by 0 bases, with 9 bases between the two germline ends. The CDR3 has 15 residues. The CDR3 protein is CAWSVWRSSYNEQFF. CDR3 DNA sequence: TGTGCCTGGAGTGTATGGCGGAGCTCCTACAATGAGCAGTTCTTC. Complete variable domain (other parts from reference TRBV30 and TRBJ2-1): SQTIHQWPATLVQPVGSPLSLECTVEGTSNPNLYWYRQAAGRGLQLLFYSVGIGQISSEVPQNLSASRPQDRQFILSSKKLLLSDSGFYLCAWSVWRSSYNEQFFGPGTRLTVL.

The gene calls are TRBV18 and TRBJ1-1; D ambiguous. V gave up 3 bases and J gave up 4 bases, with 15 bases separating them. This CDR3 is 15 amino acids long. Germline CDR1 KGHSH, CDR2 LQKENI. The CDR3 here is CASSPRTFSSTEAFF. CDR3 in DNA: TGTGCCAGCTCACCCCGCACATTTTCGTCCACTGAAGCTTTCTTT.

The rearrangement uses TRBV19 and TRBJ2-5; the match to TRBD1 covers 7 bases. Trimming at V came to 5 bases and at J to 3 bases, leaving 6 bases not matched to a gene. This CDR3 comprises 14 residues. Germline V gives CDR1 LNHDA, CDR2 SQIVND (reference sequence). CDR3: CASSATGAKETQYF. For the CDR3, the DNA is TGTGCCAGTAGTGCAACAGGGGCGAAAGAGACCCAGTACTTC.

The V call is TRBV25-1, the J call TRBJ2-3, with D perhaps matching TRBD2 (5 bases). V shed 5 bases and J shed 2 bases, with 14 bases lying between them. The CDR3 has 15 amino acids. Per germline, CDR1 MGHDK and CDR2 SYGVNS. Here the CDR3 DNA reads TGTGCCAGCAGTTTCCCTAGCCCATACACAGATACGCAGTATTTT. It is translated as CASSFPSPYTDTQYF.